The entry below describes one TCR beta chain. Within the sample, other DNA sequences also encode this same CDR3. This CDR3 has 12 residues. CDR1 and CDR2 (germline): GTSNPN, SVGIG (reference sequence). After removal of 2 bases from V and 8 bases from J, the junction contained 4 bases not matched to a gene. The sample is drawn from a study of cytomegalovirus exposure and HLA in healthy donors. Primers: 60 Vbeta forward and 13 Jbeta reverse. Sequencing was performed with immunoSEQ multiplex PCR; in TCRdb, only in-frame clones are kept and a portion is missing. This table holds under 300,000 clones, 70% to 90% found once.

The rearrangement joins TRBV30 to TRBJ1-2; 8 nucleotides line up with TRBD1. Material: PBMCs. This TCR derives from a woman aged 40-49 years in good health and CMV-seropositive. The CDR3 reads CAWSTTGGGYTF. For the CDR3, the DNA is TGTGCCTGGAGTACTACAGGGGGGGGCTACACCTTC.